Below, one TCR beta chain is given with its context. The CDR3 spans 19 residues. V trimming: 3 bases; J trimming: 0 bases; junction bases outside the gene matches: 14. Germline-derived CDR1 and CDR2 are DFQATT and SNEGSKA (reference sequence). These data originate in a study of blood T cell repertoires in COVID-19. The method was immunoSEQ multiplex PCR; TCRdb's version includes in-frame clones alone and lacks a portion of them. This sample carries 250,000 to 400,000 clones, roughly 90% of them seen once, and the ten largest clones take 2.5% to 3.5%. This chain uses TRBV20-1 with TRBJ2-1, with 10 bases fitting TRBD2. The sequence came from a woman aged 25-40 years with COVID-19, enrolled during active disease. The specimen sequenced was peripheral blood. The CDR3 is CSASPGASGRGGSYNEQFF. CDR3 in DNA: TGCAGTGCTAGTCCCGGGGCTAGCGGGAGAGGGGGCTCCTACAATGAGCAGTTCTTC.